This T cell receptor (beta chain) originates from a study of cytomegalovirus exposure and HLA in healthy donors. Study-wide results and caveats: Later analysis identified a missense DCLRE1C variant that was linked to TCR beta V- and J-gene trimming. The investigators catalogued under 200 TCR beta chains as cytomegalovirus-associated. High specificity and sensitivity for cytomegalovirus status were reported for the classifier.

Recording of this donor's CMV serostatus was not done. As regards this clone: As yet, its antigen is unknown.

60 Vbeta and 13 Jbeta primers were used in PCR. The assay was immunoSEQ multiplex PCR, and TCRdb's table has in-frame clones only and misses some. The sample has fewer than 150,000 clones; over 50% are singletons. CDR3 length: 15 residues. In germline, CDR1 is MDHEN, CDR2 SYDVKM. V lost 2 bases to trimming and J lost 5 bases; unmatched junction nucleotides: 5. The sample was PBMCs. This TCR was sampled from a human donor in good health. V gene TRBV28 combines with J gene TRBJ2-5, with 10 bases matching TRBD2. The CDR3 spells CASSLGLAGEETQYF. CDR3 nucleotide sequence: TGTGCCAGCAGTTTAGGGCTAGCGGGAGAGGAGACCCAGTACTTC.